The rows below give T cell receptor beta chains drawn from one sample of a study of vaccination and CD4 T cells after COVID-19. TCRdb fed the PCR reads into MiXCR, producing one record per CDR3 protein. The sample includes roughly 19,000 distinct CDR3 sequences, around 40% of them seen just once. For these receptors, no antigen is known. Specimen: CD4+ T cells from blood, cultured in vitro, collected about 7 months after SARS-CoV-2 vaccination. These TCRs come from a human donor who had recovered from COVID-19. CDR3s include the opening cysteine and the closing phenylalanine or tryptophan. Fields, in order: clone size, D gene, V gene, J gene, CDR3 DNA, CDR3 protein. The D gene is left open where the match is weak. Not every row has a clone size; where given, it reads once, few, many or a size class.

clone_size: .; d_call: TRBD1; v_call: TRBV24-1; j_call: TRBJ1-2; cdr3_nt: TGTGCCACCAGTGACCGACAGGGACCCAACTATGGCTACACCTTC; cdr3_aa: CATSDRQGPNYGYTF
clone_size: few; d_call: TRBD2; v_call: TRBV24-1; j_call: TRBJ2-3; cdr3_nt: TGTGCCACCAGGGCGGGGGGGCCGGGAGATACGCAGTATTTT; cdr3_aa: CATRAGGPGDTQYF
clone_size: .; d_call: .; v_call: TRBV20-1; j_call: TRBJ2-5; cdr3_nt: TGCAGGGCTAGAGTTGGAGGGGGCGGGGAGACCCAGTACTTC; cdr3_aa: CRARVGGGGETQYF
clone_size: few; d_call: .; v_call: TRBV10-3; j_call: TRBJ1-1; cdr3_nt: TGTGCCATCAGTAGGAGTGGCGGACAGAGCAACACTGAAGCTTTCTTT; cdr3_aa: CAISRSGGQSNTEAFF
clone_size: few; d_call: TRBD2; v_call: TRBV7-8; j_call: TRBJ2-1; cdr3_nt: TGTGCCTCCCGGGGGGGGGCCGACTACAATGAGCAGTTCTTC; cdr3_aa: CASRGGADYNEQFF
clone_size: once; d_call: TRBD2; v_call: TRBV11-2; j_call: TRBJ2-7; cdr3_nt: TGTGCCAGCAGCTTATTTTCTAGCGGGAGCTCCTACGAGCAGTACTTC; cdr3_aa: CASSLFSSGSSYEQYF
clone_size: .; d_call: .; v_call: TRBV20-1; j_call: TRBJ2-3; cdr3_nt: TGCAGTGCTAGGTTTGAAGGGGCAGATACGCAGTATTTT; cdr3_aa: CSARFEGADTQYF
clone_size: .; d_call: .; v_call: TRBV7-8; j_call: TRBJ1-6; cdr3_nt: TGTGCCAGCAGCTCCAGGGCAGGGGCCCTCAATTCACCCCTCCACTTT; cdr3_aa: CASSSRAGALNSPLHF
clone_size: few; d_call: TRBD1; v_call: TRBV5-1; j_call: TRBJ2-1; cdr3_nt: TGCGCCAGCAGCTCAGGGGGCTCCTACAATGAGCAGTTCTTC; cdr3_aa: CASSSGGSYNEQFF
clone_size: .; d_call: .; v_call: TRBV27; j_call: TRBJ2-7; cdr3_nt: TGTGCCAGCAGTTTCCAAGGGTGGACAGTCCATGAGCAGTACTTC; cdr3_aa: CASSFQGWTVHEQYF
clone_size: .; d_call: .; v_call: TRBV5-5; j_call: TRBJ1-5; cdr3_nt: TGTGCCAGCAGCGCAGAGAGGTGGCAGCCCCAGCATTTT; cdr3_aa: CASSAERWQPQHF
clone_size: .; d_call: .; v_call: TRBV4-2; j_call: TRBJ2-3; cdr3_nt: TGTGCCAGCAGCCAAGGCCCCTCGCGGCAAGATACGCAGTATTTT; cdr3_aa: CASSQGPSRQDTQYF
clone_size: .; d_call: .; v_call: TRBV19; j_call: TRBJ2-7; cdr3_nt: TGTGCCAGTAGCACATGGGGAGGCTCCTACGAGCAGTACTTC; cdr3_aa: CASSTWGGSYEQYF
clone_size: medium-sized; d_call: TRBD2; v_call: TRBV20-1; j_call: TRBJ2-1; cdr3_nt: TGCAGTGCTAGAGTATTAGGGACTGGGAGGGCCGGTACCAATGAGCAGTTCTTC; cdr3_aa: CSARVLGTGRAGTNEQFF
clone_size: .; d_call: TRBD1; v_call: TRBV11-3; j_call: TRBJ2-7; cdr3_nt: TGTGCCAGCAGCCGACAGGGGTGGGGTACCTACGAGCAGTACTTC; cdr3_aa: CASSRQGWGTYEQYF
clone_size: few; d_call: TRBD2; v_call: TRBV27; j_call: TRBJ2-1; cdr3_nt: TGTGCCAGCAGTGGGTCGACTAGCGGGAGGACCCGCCGTGAGTTCTTC; cdr3_aa: CASSGSTSGRTRREFF
clone_size: .; d_call: TRBD1; v_call: TRBV6-1; j_call: TRBJ1-5; cdr3_nt: TGTGCCAGCAGTGCCTACAGGGGGAGGGTTGCTCAGCCCCAGCATTTT; cdr3_aa: CASSAYRGRVAQPQHF
clone_size: .; d_call: .; v_call: TRBV19; j_call: TRBJ2-3; cdr3_nt: TGTGCCAGTGGGCAGACCACAGATACGCAGTATTTT; cdr3_aa: CASGQTTDTQYF
clone_size: .; d_call: TRBD2; v_call: TRBV2; j_call: TRBJ2-5; cdr3_nt: TGTGCCAGCAGCCCCGGGACTAACATGGAGACCCAGTACTTC; cdr3_aa: CASSPGTNMETQYF
clone_size: .; d_call: .; v_call: TRBV7-2; j_call: TRBJ2-1; cdr3_nt: TGTGCCAGCAGCTTCAGCGGGCCCTGGAAAAACAATGAGCAGTTCTTC; cdr3_aa: CASSFSGPWKNNEQFF
clone_size: .; d_call: .; v_call: TRBV28; j_call: TRBJ2-3; cdr3_nt: TGTGCCAGCAGTTTCGGCGGGGCAGATACGCAGTATTTT; cdr3_aa: CASSFGGADTQYF
clone_size: .; d_call: TRBD1; v_call: TRBV2; j_call: TRBJ1-2; cdr3_nt: TGTGCCAGCAGTGACTTCGACAGGGGGGGTGGCTACACCTTC; cdr3_aa: CASSDFDRGGGYTF
clone_size: .; d_call: TRBD1; v_call: TRBV20-1; j_call: TRBJ1-6; cdr3_nt: TGCAGTGCCGGGACAGGGCCTTCACCCCTCCACTTT; cdr3_aa: CSAGTGPSPLHF
clone_size: .; d_call: .; v_call: TRBV19; j_call: TRBJ2-7; cdr3_nt: TGTGCCAGTAGTGGATTGCACAGGGCATCCTACGAGCAGTACTTC; cdr3_aa: CASSGLHRASYEQYF
clone_size: .; d_call: TRBD2; v_call: TRBV6-1; j_call: TRBJ2-1; cdr3_nt: TGTGCCAGCAGCCGCTTTAGCGGGGGGGCATCCTACAATGAGCAGTTCTTC; cdr3_aa: CASSRFSGGASYNEQFF
clone_size: few; d_call: .; v_call: TRBV6-4; j_call: TRBJ1-5; cdr3_nt: TGTGCCAGCAGTGAACAGATCAATCAGCCCCAGCATTTT; cdr3_aa: CASSEQINQPQHF
clone_size: .; d_call: TRBD2; v_call: TRBV20-1; j_call: TRBJ2-7; cdr3_nt: TGCAGTGCTAGCGCGGGACTACAATACGAGCAGTACTTC; cdr3_aa: CSASAGLQYEQYF
clone_size: few; d_call: TRBD1; v_call: TRBV6-5; j_call: TRBJ2-5; cdr3_nt: TGTGCCAGCAGTTACTCCCAGACAGGGTACGAGACCCAGTACTTC; cdr3_aa: CASSYSQTGYETQYF
clone_size: few; d_call: TRBD1; v_call: TRBV2; j_call: TRBJ2-7; cdr3_nt: TGTGCCAGCAACCCGGACAGGGGAGACGAGCAGTACTTC; cdr3_aa: CASNPDRGDEQYF
clone_size: .; d_call: TRBD1; v_call: TRBV7-8; j_call: TRBJ1-2; cdr3_nt: TGTGCCAGCGGAAGGGGACAGCCGCACTATGGCTACACCTTC; cdr3_aa: CASGRGQPHYGYTF
clone_size: few; d_call: .; v_call: TRBV6-1; j_call: TRBJ2-7; cdr3_nt: TGTGCCAGCAGTAGGCCCCCCGACGGCGCTTCCTACGAGCAGTACTTC; cdr3_aa: CASSRPPDGASYEQYF
clone_size: .; d_call: TRBD2; v_call: TRBV20-1; j_call: TRBJ2-7; cdr3_nt: TGCAGTGCTAGAGATCCCCGGACTAGCGGGGGGTATGAGCAGTACTTC; cdr3_aa: CSARDPRTSGGYEQYF
clone_size: .; d_call: TRBD2; v_call: TRBV20-1; j_call: TRBJ2-3; cdr3_nt: TGCAGTGCGCCACTACAAGGTAGCGGGAGAGGTACGCAGTATTTT; cdr3_aa: CSAPLQGSGRGTQYF
clone_size: .; d_call: TRBD2; v_call: TRBV15; j_call: TRBJ2-1; cdr3_nt: TGTGCCACCAGCAGGGGAGGGACTGCCCCGAGGAATGAGCAGTTCTTC; cdr3_aa: CATSRGGTAPRNEQFF
clone_size: once; d_call: .; v_call: TRBV5-6; j_call: TRBJ2-5; cdr3_nt: TGTGCCAGCAGCTTGGGCCTAGCGATCGGAGAGACCCAGTACTTC; cdr3_aa: CASSLGLAIGETQYF
clone_size: .; d_call: .; v_call: TRBV19; j_call: TRBJ2-1; cdr3_nt: TGTGCCAGTCGGGCCTTATCGAGATCCACCCACCTCAATGAGCAGTTCTTC; cdr3_aa: CASRALSRSTHLNEQFF
clone_size: .; d_call: TRBD1; v_call: TRBV20-1; j_call: TRBJ2-7; cdr3_nt: TGCAGTGCTAGAGATAGGACAGGGGGCCACGAGCAGTACTTC; cdr3_aa: CSARDRTGGHEQYF
clone_size: .; d_call: TRBD1; v_call: TRBV6-5; j_call: TRBJ1-6; cdr3_nt: TGTGCCAGCAGTTACGGGACAGGGGATAATTCACCCCTCCACTTT; cdr3_aa: CASSYGTGDNSPLHF
clone_size: .; d_call: TRBD1; v_call: TRBV19; j_call: TRBJ2-7; cdr3_nt: TGTGCCAGTAGTATAGCGACAGGGGCCTACGAGCAGTGCTTC; cdr3_aa: CASSIATGAYEQCF
clone_size: few; d_call: .; v_call: TRBV20-1; j_call: TRBJ1-2; cdr3_nt: TGCAGTGCTGATCCCGGGCAGAACTATGGCTACACCTTC; cdr3_aa: CSADPGQNYGYTF
clone_size: few; d_call: TRBD1; v_call: TRBV7-3; j_call: TRBJ2-5; cdr3_nt: TGTGCCAGCAGCTCGCAGGGGGCCGAAGAGACCCAGTACTTC; cdr3_aa: CASSSQGAEETQYF
clone_size: .; d_call: .; v_call: TRBV7-8; j_call: TRBJ2-2; cdr3_nt: TGTGCCAGCAGCAGCTGGGGGGCAGGAAACACCGGGGAGCTGTTTTTT; cdr3_aa: CASSSWGAGNTGELFF
clone_size: few; d_call: .; v_call: TRBV20-1; j_call: TRBJ2-3; cdr3_nt: TGCAGCCTGCTGGACCCGCTCGGGACAGATACGCAGTATTTT; cdr3_aa: CSLLDPLGTDTQYF
clone_size: .; d_call: .; v_call: TRBV6-4; j_call: TRBJ2-5; cdr3_nt: TGTGCCAGCAGGGGCAAGAGGAAGACCCAGTACTTC; cdr3_aa: CASRGKRKTQYF
clone_size: few; d_call: TRBD2; v_call: TRBV20-1; j_call: TRBJ2-1; cdr3_nt: TGCAGTGCCAAAGCGGGGGGGTACAATGAGCAGTTCTTC; cdr3_aa: CSAKAGGYNEQFF
clone_size: few; d_call: .; v_call: TRBV15; j_call: TRBJ2-7; cdr3_nt: TGTGCCACCAGCAGAGATTCGGCTAGAGGGGTCGAGCAGTACTTC; cdr3_aa: CATSRDSARGVEQYF
clone_size: .; d_call: .; v_call: TRBV6-1; j_call: TRBJ1-5; cdr3_nt: TGTGCCAGCACCAAAGTCGAGACATCCTATCAGCCCCAGCATTTT; cdr3_aa: CASTKVETSYQPQHF
clone_size: few; d_call: .; v_call: TRBV7-2; j_call: TRBJ2-3; cdr3_nt: TGTGCCAGCAGCTTAAGCTGGTCCAGAACCTCTTCCAATACGCAGTATTTT; cdr3_aa: CASSLSWSRTSSNTQYF
clone_size: .; d_call: TRBD1; v_call: TRBV6-1; j_call: TRBJ2-7; cdr3_nt: TGTGCCAGCAACTCGCCGGGACAGGGTCCCCACGAGCAGTACTTC; cdr3_aa: CASNSPGQGPHEQYF
clone_size: few; d_call: .; v_call: TRBV20-1; j_call: TRBJ1-2; cdr3_nt: TGCAGTGCTAGTAAGGTTCAGCCGTTGCGCTACACCTTC; cdr3_aa: CSASKVQPLRYTF
clone_size: .; d_call: TRBD2; v_call: TRBV19; j_call: TRBJ2-2; cdr3_nt: TGTGCCAGTAGTGCACTACGGACTAGCGGGAGCAACACCGGGGAGCTGTTTTTT; cdr3_aa: CASSALRTSGSNTGELFF
clone_size: .; d_call: .; v_call: TRBV20-1; j_call: TRBJ1-4; cdr3_nt: TGCAGTGCTATACCGACAGGATATGCAACTAATGAAAAACTGTTTTTT; cdr3_aa: CSAIPTGYATNEKLFF
clone_size: once; d_call: .; v_call: TRBV7-8; j_call: TRBJ1-5; cdr3_nt: TGTGCCAGCAGCTTAGAGCTCAGAAATCAGCCCCAGCATTTT; cdr3_aa: CASSLELRNQPQHF
clone_size: few; d_call: .; v_call: TRBV19; j_call: TRBJ1-6; cdr3_nt: TGTGCCAGTAAACTCTCCAGGGCAAGGAATTCACCCCTCCACTTT; cdr3_aa: CASKLSRARNSPLHF